Sequencing of this T cell receptor beta chain was carried out in a study of blood T cell repertoires in COVID-19. Overall study: Sites across the United States, Italy and Spain contributed samples from acute and convalescent COVID-19. From T cells, B-cell-depleted T cells, or PBMCs came the material, which was cDNA or gDNA.

CDR3 length: 15 amino acids. Trimming left V 3 bases short and J 2 bases short, with 11 bases between. Germline V gene data show CDR1 as SGHDT and CDR2 as YYEEEE. Original data processing: Amplification of reference gene primers provided the estimated nucleated cell counts. Assay used: immunoSEQ multiplex PCR; TCRdb lists only in-frame clones, some missing. V and J calls plus clone size are reproduced from that table; the DNA served to infer D and trimming. This sample carries 90,000 to 110,000 clones, around 81% of them seen once, and the ten largest clones take 30% to 45%. The receptor comes from a man older than 75 with acute or convalescent COVID-19. The rearrangement joins TRBV5-6 to TRBJ2-2; the D gene is possibly TRBD2 (6 bases). Sequenced input: peripheral blood. This CDR3 reads CASSSIAVNTGELFF. In DNA form, the CDR3 reads TGTGCCAGCAGCTCTATAGCGGTAAACACCGGGGAGCTGTTTTTT.